This is a list of T cell receptor beta chains from one sample in a study of regulatory T cells in long-lasting Graves disease. Each CDR3 protein is one row after TCRdb ran MiXCR on the multiplex PCR reads. The sample shows some 340,000 distinct CDR3 sequences, 12% of them seen only once. These data are also associated with another study on T cells in Graves' hyperthyroidism and ophthalmopathy.

This specimen consisted of peripheral blood mononuclear cells (PBMCs), obtained at new diagnosis, from a patient treated with antithyroid drugs. These receptors were taken from a woman aged 18-30 years with Graves disease. The CDR3 runs from the conserved cysteine through the conserved F or W. D genes are given only for firm matches. Size is omitted from some rows. Given values are once, few, many or a class for expanded clones.

abundance | j_gene | v_gene | d_gene | CDR3nt | CDR3aa
many | TRBJ2-6 | TRBV28 | - | TGTGCCAGCAGTTCCCGGCTCCCCTCTGGGGCCAACGTCCTGACTTTC | CASSSRLPSGANVLTF
many | TRBJ1-2 | TRBV28 | - | TGTGCCCATCAGTTGCTTGGGTATGGCTACACCTTC | CAHQLLGYGYTF
few | TRBJ2-1 | TRBV4-1 | - | TGCGCCAGCAGCCAAGCGCAGCGATTCCTGGGTGAGCAGTTCTTC | CASSQAQRFLGEQFF
many | TRBJ2-3 | TRBV12-3/TRBV12-4 | TRBD2 | TGTGCCAGCAGTTCGTTCGACCTAGCGGGAGTAACAGATACGCAGTATTTT | CASSSFDLAGVTDTQYF
- | TRBJ2-1 | TRBV7-6 | - | TGTGCCAGCAGCCCCCAGACTTTCGGCTACAATGAGCAGTTCTTC | CASSPQTFGYNEQFF
- | TRBJ2-1 | TRBV5-4 | - | TGTGCCAGCAGCTCCGACTCAGGGTACAATGAGCAGTTCTTC | CASSSDSGYNEQFF
- | TRBJ2-6 | TRBV18 | TRBD2 | TGTGCCAGCTCCGCGCGGGGGGAGCATTCTGGGGCCAACGTCCTGACTTTC | CASSARGEHSGANVLTF
many | TRBJ2-1 | TRBV12-3/TRBV12-4 | TRBD2 | TGTGCCAGCAGGGGGACTAGCCGGACCAAACAAACAATCTACAATGAGCAGTTCTTC | CASRGTSRTKQTIYNEQFF
many | TRBJ2-7 | TRBV2 | - | TGTGCCAGCAGTGACCCTAGTCGCCTTAGCTACGAGCAGTACTTC | CASSDPSRLSYEQYF
- | TRBJ1-1 | TRBV9 | TRBD1 | TGTGCCAGCAGCCCTCGACAGGGATGGAGCAACACTGAAGCTTTCTTT | CASSPRQGWSNTEAFF
many | TRBJ1-1 | TRBV24-1 | TRBD1 | TGTGCCACCAGTGATTTGCCAGCCAGGGGGGCTCGTCCTAATACTGAAGCTTTCTTT | CATSDLPARGARPNTEAFF
- | TRBJ1-1 | TRBV29-1 | - | TGCAGCGTCGGAGATTTCGCTCGATGGGGACAGAACACTGAAGCTTTCTTT | CSVGDFARWGQNTEAFF
once | TRBJ2-3 | TRBV18 | TRBD2 | TGTGCCAGTTCACTAGCGGGAGTTACCGATATGCAGTATTTT | CASSLAGVTDMQYF
- | TRBJ2-3 | TRBV7-9 | TRBD2 | TGTGCCAGCAGCGCAACTAGCGGGGGGGCCACAGATACGCAGTATTTT | CASSATSGGATDTQYF
many | TRBJ2-1 | TRBV20-1 | - | TGCAGTGCACTAGCAGCTGAGCAGTTCTTC | CSALAAEQFF
- | TRBJ1-2 | TRBV2 | TRBD1 | TGTGCCAGCAGTGAAGTTGTGACCGGGACAGGGAATGGCTACACCTTC | CASSEVVTGTGNGYTF
- | TRBJ2-7 | TRBV9 | - | TGTGCCAGCAACCGAGACCAAAATGGGTACGAGCAGTACTTC | CASNRDQNGYEQYF
many | TRBJ2-5 | TRBV3-1 | - | TGTGCCAGCAGCCCCCGAAACGGCGAGACGCGAGAGACCCAGTACTTC | CASSPRNGETRETQYF
many | TRBJ2-7 | TRBV3-1 | TRBD2 | TGTGCCAGCAGCCGGGGACTAGCCAGCTCTTCCTACGAGCAGTACTTC | CASSRGLASSSYEQYF
few | TRBJ1-4 | TRBV4-1 | - | TGCGCCAGCAGCCAAGATGCGATGGAGGGCCGGGCAACTAATGAAAAACTGTTTTTT | CASSQDAMEGRATNEKLFF
- | TRBJ2-7 | TRBV27 | - | TGTGCCAGCGCTCAAGGGGTCGAGCAGTACTTC | CASAQGVEQYF
many | TRBJ1-1 | TRBV20-1 | - | TGCAGTGCTGACCAGGGCTTGAACACTGAAGCTTTCTTT | CSADQGLNTEAFF
few | TRBJ1-6 | TRBV19 | - | TGTGCCAGTAGTATCAACGGCAATTCACCCCTCCACTTT | CASSINGNSPLHF
few | TRBJ2-1 | TRBV7-2 | TRBD2 | TGTGCCAGCAGCTTATTCGGGGGGGATTACAATGAGCAGTTCTTC | CASSLFGGDYNEQFF
- | TRBJ1-1 | TRBV4-3 | - | TGCGCCAGCAGCCAAGCCCGATTAGTGGCGGCCGGCGAAGCTTTCTTT | CASSQARLVAAGEAFF
few | TRBJ1-1 | TRBV6-1 | - | TGTGCCAGCAGGAAGGTGGGGGACACTGAAGCTTTCTTT | CASRKVGDTEAFF
many | TRBJ2-2 | TRBV5-1 | TRBD2 | TGCGCCAGCAGCGGCGGACTAGCTACCGGGGAGCTGTTTTTT | CASSGGLATGELFF
many | TRBJ1-5 | TRBV19 | - | TGTGCCAGTAGTGTTGGGACACTAAAGTACAGTCAGCCCCAGCATTTT | CASSVGTLKYSQPQHF
- | TRBJ1-2 | TRBV14 | - | TGTGCCAGCAGCCCTTCGCGAGTCGGCTATGGCTACACCTTC | CASSPSRVGYGYTF
many | TRBJ2-7 | TRBV28 | TRBD2 | TGTGCCAGCAGTGGAACCGGGACTAGCGCATCCTACGAGCAGTACTTC | CASSGTGTSASYEQYF
- | TRBJ1-6 | TRBV9 | - | TGTGCCAGCAGCGCACCAGGGGAAGCGAATAATTCACCCCTCCACTTT | CASSAPGEANNSPLHF
many | TRBJ2-2 | TRBV3-1 | - | TGTGCCAGCAGCCAAGGGGACACCGGGGAGCTGTTTTTT | CASSQGDTGELFF
many | TRBJ2-7 | TRBV20-1 | - | TGCAGTGCAGGAGGGTCTAGTTGGTACGAGCAGTACTTC | CSAGGSSWYEQYF
many | TRBJ2-1 | TRBV9 | TRBD2 | TGTGCCAGCAGCGGTAGCGGGAGTTACAATGAGCAGTTCTTC | CASSGSGSYNEQFF
few | TRBJ2-2 | TRBV19 | TRBD2 | TGTGCCAGTAGCCAGCGGGAGAACACCGGGGAGCTGTTTTTT | CASSQRENTGELFF
- | TRBJ2-2 | TRBV28 | TRBD2 | TGTGCCAGCAGAATAATGGGAGCGGGAGGGCCAATCAACACCGGGGAGCTGTTTTTT | CASRIMGAGGPINTGELFF
many | TRBJ1-2 | TRBV6-2/TRBV6-3 | - | TGTGCCAGCAGTTATATGGGGGCGCACAGGGACTATGGCTACACCTTC | CASSYMGAHRDYGYTF
few | TRBJ2-3 | TRBV11-3 | TRBD1 | TGTGCCAGCAGCCGAAATACAGGGGAACTCACAGATACGCAGTATTTT | CASSRNTGELTDTQYF
few | TRBJ2-3 | TRBV7-2 | TRBD2 | TGTGCCAGCAGCTTAGGGGTGGGAGGGCCTACAGATACGCAGTATTTT | CASSLGVGGPTDTQYF
many | TRBJ2-1 | TRBV20-1 | TRBD2 | TGCAGTGCTAGAGAGCGGGCGGGACTAGCGGACAATGAGCAGTTCTTC | CSARERAGLADNEQFF
many | TRBJ2-7 | TRBV11-2 | TRBD2 | TGTGCCAGCGGGCTAGCGGACTCCTACGAGCAGTACTTC | CASGLADSYEQYF
many | TRBJ2-5 | TRBV7-8 | TRBD2 | TGTGCCAGCAGCTTAGTAAGGCTAGCGGGGAAAGAGACCCAGTACTTC | CASSLVRLAGKETQYF
many | TRBJ2-3 | TRBV30 | - | TGTGCCTGGAGCGGTACTGGGGATACGCAGTATTTT | CAWSGTGDTQYF
many | TRBJ2-7 | TRBV28 | - | TGTGCCAGCAGCGAAAGGGGAGTCTACGAGCAGTACTTC | CASSERGVYEQYF
many | TRBJ2-2 | TRBV2 | TRBD2 | TGTGCCAGCGGGGGTAATAGCGGGGCCGGGGAGCTGTTTTTT | CASGGNSGAGELFF
many | TRBJ1-2 | TRBV20-1 | - | TGCAGTGCTAGAGATCCGTGGGAGAGGATTAAATCCTATGGCTACACCTTC | CSARDPWERIKSYGYTF
many | TRBJ1-4 | TRBV7-2 | TRBD1 | TGTGCCAGCAGCCCGGGACAGGGGAGGGAAAAACTGTTTTTT | CASSPGQGREKLFF
many | TRBJ2-5 | TRBV7-7 | - | TGTGCTAGCAGCTTAGGCACGGGCGGGACCCAGTACTTC | CASSLGTGGTQYF
once | TRBJ1-2 | TRBV27 | TRBD1 | TGTGCCAGCAGTGCGGACAGGGGAGGGTACTATGGCTACACCTTC | CASSADRGGYYGYTF
- | TRBJ1-2 | TRBV24-1 | - | TGTGCCACCAGTGATTCACTCCGGAACTATGGCTACACCTTC | CATSDSLRNYGYTF
- | TRBJ2-4 | TRBV10-3 | TRBD2 | TGTGCCATCAGTGGGACAAGACTAGCGGGAGTTCGGGACATTCAGTACTTC | CAISGTRLAGVRDIQYF
many | TRBJ2-7 | TRBV6-2/TRBV6-3 | - | TGTGCCAGCAGTTTAGTACCCAGAGGGGAGCAGTACTTC | CASSLVPRGEQYF
few | TRBJ1-5 | TRBV7-2 | - | TGTGCCAGCAGCCGCGGGCTGGCGGGAACTCTAGCCCAGCATTTT | CASSRGLAGTLAQHF
few | TRBJ1-5 | TRBV6-1 | TRBD1 | TGTGCCAGCAGGACGGGACAGTTGAATTGGTATAGCAATCAGCCCCAGCATTTT | CASRTGQLNWYSNQPQHF
- | TRBJ2-5 | TRBV19 | - | TGTGCCAGTAGTCCCTCGGCCCCAACCGGGGAGACCCAGTACTTC | CASSPSAPTGETQYF
many | TRBJ1-1 | TRBV5-1 | - | TGCGCCAGCAGCTTTGGAAGGGGCCAGAAGAACACTGAAGCTTTCTTT | CASSFGRGQKNTEAFF
- | TRBJ2-3 | TRBV6-1 | - | TGTGCCAGCAGGTCCACCGTCAACACAGATACGCAGTATTTT | CASRSTVNTDTQYF
many | TRBJ1-1 | TRBV13 | - | TGTGCCAGCGGAACTACAGGGAACACTGAAGCTTTCTTT | CASGTTGNTEAFF
few | TRBJ1-6 | TRBV20-1 | - | TGCAGTGCTAGAGCCCCAGGGATTTCTGGCAATTCACCCCTCCACTTT | CSARAPGISGNSPLHF